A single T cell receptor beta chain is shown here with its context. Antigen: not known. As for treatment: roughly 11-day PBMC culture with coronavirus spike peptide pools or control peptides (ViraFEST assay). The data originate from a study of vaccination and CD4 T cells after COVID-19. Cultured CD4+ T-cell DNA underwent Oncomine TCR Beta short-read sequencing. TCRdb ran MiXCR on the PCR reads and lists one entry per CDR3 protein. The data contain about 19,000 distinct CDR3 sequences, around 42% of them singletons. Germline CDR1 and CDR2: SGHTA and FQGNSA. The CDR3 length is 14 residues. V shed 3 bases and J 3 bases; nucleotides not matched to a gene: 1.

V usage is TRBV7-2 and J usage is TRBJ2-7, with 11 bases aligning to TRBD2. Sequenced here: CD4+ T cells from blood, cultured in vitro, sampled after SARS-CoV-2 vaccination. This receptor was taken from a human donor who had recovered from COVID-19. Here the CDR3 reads CASSLTSGDYEQYF. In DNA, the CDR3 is TGTGCCAGCAGCTTGACTAGCGGGGACTACGAGCAGTACTTC.